The rows below give T cell receptor beta chains drawn from one sample of a study of T cell responses to AZD1222 COVID-19 vaccine. Produced via immunoSEQ multiplex PCR; TCRdb's table is partial and in-frame only. The sample has about 140,000 clones, under 95% seen once. Specimen: peripheral blood, collected on day 0 of AZD1222 vaccination. The receptors come from an adult in good health. CDR3s include the opening cysteine and the closing phenylalanine or tryptophan. A D gene is named only where the DNA matches it firmly. Not all rows give a size; the values are once, few, many and, for expanded clones, a class.

>TRBJ1-6|once|TRBV6-5|NA
TGTGCCAGCAGCAAAGGAAGGCAAAATAATTCACCCCTCCACTTT
CASSKGRQNNSPLHF
>TRBJ1-1|NA|TRBV28|NA
TGTGCCAGCAGTTTATTGAGGTGGCTCATGAACACTGAAGCTTTCTTT
CASSLLRWLMNTEAFF
>TRBJ1-5|once|TRBV28|TRBD1
TGTGCCAGCAGTTCCCTTATGGGACAGGGCAAACAGCCCCAGCATTTT
CASSSLMGQGKQPQHF
>TRBJ1-3|NA|TRBV19|NA
TGTGCCAGTAGTCTCCCCCAGGGAAGAGGAAACACCATATATTTT
CASSLPQGRGNTIYF
>TRBJ2-1|NA|TRBV19|TRBD2
TGTGCCAGTAGTGATTCCGGGACTAGCGGCTCCTACAATGAGCAGTTCTTC
CASSDSGTSGSYNEQFF
>TRBJ2-7|NA|TRBV11-2|TRBD2
TGTGCCAGCAGCTCCGCGGGGGGCACCTACGAGCAGTACTTC
CASSSAGGTYEQYF
>TRBJ1-6|NA|TRBV4-3|NA
TGCGCCAGCAGCCAAGGACGAGACAACTGGTATTCACCCCTCCACTTT
CASSQGRDNWYSPLHF
>TRBJ1-2|NA|TRBV19|NA
TGTGCCAGTAGTCCACGGAGCGATTATGGCTACACCTTC
CASSPRSDYGYTF
>TRBJ1-2|NA|TRBV2|TRBD1
TGTGCCAGCAGTAGGGGGCTTAACTATGGCTACACCTTC
CASSRGLNYGYTF
>TRBJ1-2|NA|TRBV30|TRBD1
TGTGCCTGGAGTGGACAGGGCGGGGGCTATGGCTACACCTTC
CAWSGQGGGYGYTF
>TRBJ2-7|NA|TRBV29-1|NA
TGCAGCGTTGATAGAAGAGGACAAGGGTACTACGAGCAGTACTTC
CSVDRRGQGYYEQYF
>TRBJ1-5|once|TRBV6-6|NA
TGTGCCAGCAGTCAACAGACCCAAAGCAATCAGCCCCAGCATTTT
CASSQQTQSNQPQHF
>TRBJ2-2|NA|TRBV27|TRBD2
TGTGCCAGCAGTTGGAGCGGGGGGCCCACCGGGGAGCTGTTTTTT
CASSWSGGPTGELFF
>TRBJ2-3|NA|TRBV11-2|NA
TGTGCCAGCAGCTTAGATGGGCGGGGACGGGGTCTAGGGACAGATACGCAGTATTTT
CASSLDGRGRGLGTDTQYF
>TRBJ1-1|NA|TRBV30|NA
TGTGCCTGGAGTCCGGGAGGGAGCACTGAAGCTTTCTTT
CAWSPGGSTEAFF
>TRBJ1-4|NA|TRBV21-1|NA
TGTGCCAGCAGCTCCGACAGAGCAACTAATGAAAAACTGTTTTTT
CASSSDRATNEKLFF
>TRBJ2-4|NA|TRBV10-1|NA
TGCGCCAGCAGTGAGTCCCCGAGGGTGGTGGGAAACATTCAGTACTTC
CASSESPRVVGNIQYF
>TRBJ1-5|few|TRBV6-2/TRBV6-3|NA
TGTGCCAGCAGTTATCGGGGTTACAATCAGCCCCAGCATTTT
CASSYRGYNQPQHF
>TRBJ1-2|NA|TRBV5-1|NA
TGCGCCAGCAGCCTCGACGGGAGCAACTATGGCTACACCTTC
CASSLDGSNYGYTF
>TRBJ1-2|NA|TRBV6-5|NA
TGTGCCAGCAGGCGGGCCTCCGGAACTAACTATGGCTACACCTTC
CASRRASGTNYGYTF
>TRBJ1-5|NA|TRBV18|TRBD1
TGTGCCAGCTCACCGACAGGGGCGGCTCAGCCCCAGCATTTT
CASSPTGAAQPQHF
>TRBJ1-3|NA|TRBV5-1|NA
TGCGCCAGCAGATGGGATCCGGGGATTTTGGGAAACACCATATATTTT
CASRWDPGILGNTIYF
>TRBJ2-7|NA|TRBV7-3|TRBD2
TGTGCCAGCAGCCCCACTAGCGGCTCCTACGAGCAGTACTTC
CASSPTSGSYEQYF
>TRBJ1-3|NA|TRBV12-3/TRBV12-4|TRBD1
TGTGCCAGCAGTGAACCCGACAGGGAGATATATTTT
CASSEPDREIYF
>TRBJ1-1|NA|TRBV19|NA
TGTGCCAGTAGTATCGTAGGGGGGAACACTGAAGCTTTCTTT
CASSIVGGNTEAFF
>TRBJ1-1|NA|TRBV5-6|TRBD1
TGTGCCAGCAGCTTGGACGGCCCCAGGGGGACTGAAGCTTTCTTT
CASSLDGPRGTEAFF
>TRBJ1-1|once|TRBV15|TRBD1
TGTGCCACCGGGACAGGGCGGTTTGTAGGGGACACTGAAGCTTTCTTT
CATGTGRFVGDTEAFF
>TRBJ1-5|once|TRBV4-1|NA
TGCGCCAGCAGCCAATTCCTTGGGGATCAGCCCCAGCATTTT
CASSQFLGDQPQHF
>TRBJ1-2|NA|TRBV28|NA
TGTGCCAGCAGTGCCTGGGACGGTCCTAACTATGGCTACACCTTC
CASSAWDGPNYGYTF
>TRBJ1-3|NA|TRBV3-1/TRBV3-2|NA
TGTGCCAGCAGCCAAGGAGGGGGGCCTGGAAACACCATATATTTT
CASSQGGGPGNTIYF
>TRBJ2-2|NA|TRBV6-5|TRBD2
TGTGCCAGCAGTCAACTAGCGCATACCGGGGAGCTGTTTTTT
CASSQLAHTGELFF
>TRBJ2-1|NA|TRBV29-1|TRBD1
TGCAGCGTTGTTGGACAGGGAGGACATGAGCAGTTCTTC
CSVVGQGGHEQFF
>TRBJ2-7|NA|TRBV10-3|TRBD2
TGTGCCATCAGTGAGCCCACTAGCGGGGACCTCCGGGAGCAGTACTTC
CAISEPTSGDLREQYF
>TRBJ1-1|NA|TRBV6-2/TRBV6-3|TRBD1
TGTGCCAGCAGTTACCCGGACAGGGGAGAGGAAAACACTGAAGCTTTCTTT
CASSYPDRGEENTEAFF
>TRBJ1-5|NA|TRBV19|TRBD1
TGTGCCAGTAGTACCCGGGACAGGGATGGTCTTCAGCCCCAGCATTTT
CASSTRDRDGLQPQHF
>TRBJ1-2|NA|TRBV2|NA
TGTGCCAGCAGTACTAACTATGGCTACACCTTC
CASSTNYGYTF
>TRBJ1-6|once|TRBV7-8|NA
TGTGCCAGCAGCTTAGCTCAGGGAGCTAATTCACCCCTCCACTTT
CASSLAQGANSPLHF
>TRBJ2-7|NA|TRBV13|NA
TGTGCCAGCAGCTTAGGCCGGGTCACCTACGAGCAGTACTTC
CASSLGRVTYEQYF
>TRBJ2-1|NA|TRBV6-5|NA
TGTGCCAGCAGTCGGGGGACAGTTTCCTACAATGAGCAGTTCTTC
CASSRGTVSYNEQFF
>TRBJ2-2|NA|TRBV28|NA
TGTGCCAGCACAGCGGGCCGAAACACCGGGGAGCTGTTTTTT
CASTAGRNTGELFF
>TRBJ1-2|NA|TRBV2|NA
TGTGCCAGCAGTGGGCGGCCGGTGACAAGTTTGAATGGCTACACCTTC
CASSGRPVTSLNGYTF